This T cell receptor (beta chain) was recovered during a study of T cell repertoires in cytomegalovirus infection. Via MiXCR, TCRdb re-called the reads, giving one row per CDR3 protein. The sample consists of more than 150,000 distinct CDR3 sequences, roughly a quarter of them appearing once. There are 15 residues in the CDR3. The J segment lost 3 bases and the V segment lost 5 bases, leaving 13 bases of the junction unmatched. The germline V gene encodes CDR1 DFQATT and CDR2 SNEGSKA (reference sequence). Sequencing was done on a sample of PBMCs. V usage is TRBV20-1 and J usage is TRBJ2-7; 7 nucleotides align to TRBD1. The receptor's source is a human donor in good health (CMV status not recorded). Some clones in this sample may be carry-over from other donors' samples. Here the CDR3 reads CSAGRRQGSNYEQYF. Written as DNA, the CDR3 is TGCAGTGCTGGCAGAAGACAGGGATCCAACTACGAGCAGTACTTC.